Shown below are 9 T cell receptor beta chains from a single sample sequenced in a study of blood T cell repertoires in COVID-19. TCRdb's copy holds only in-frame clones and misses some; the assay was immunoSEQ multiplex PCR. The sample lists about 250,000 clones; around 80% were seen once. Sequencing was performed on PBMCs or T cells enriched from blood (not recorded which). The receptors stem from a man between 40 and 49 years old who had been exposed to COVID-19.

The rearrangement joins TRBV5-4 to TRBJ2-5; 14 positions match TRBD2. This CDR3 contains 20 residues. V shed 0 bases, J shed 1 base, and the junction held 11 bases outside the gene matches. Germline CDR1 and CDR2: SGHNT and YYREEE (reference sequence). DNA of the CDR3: TGTGCCAGCAGCTTGGATGAGCGACTAGCGGGAGGGCCTGCCCAAGAGACCCAGTACTTC. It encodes CASSLDERLAGGPAQETQYF.

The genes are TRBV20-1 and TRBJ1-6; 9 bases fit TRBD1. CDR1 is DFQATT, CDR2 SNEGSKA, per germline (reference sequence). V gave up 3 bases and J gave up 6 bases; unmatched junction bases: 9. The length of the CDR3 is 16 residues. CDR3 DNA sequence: TGCAGTGCTAGTCGGACAGGGGCTGGGGGTAATTCACCCCTCCACTTT. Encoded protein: CSASRTGAGGNSPLHF.

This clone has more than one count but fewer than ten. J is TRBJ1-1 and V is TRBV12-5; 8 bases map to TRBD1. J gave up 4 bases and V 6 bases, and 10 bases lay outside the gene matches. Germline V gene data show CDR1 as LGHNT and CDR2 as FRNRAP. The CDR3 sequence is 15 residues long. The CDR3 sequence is CASGPHPDRATEAFF. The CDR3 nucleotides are TGTGCTAGTGGCCCCCACCCGGACAGGGCCACTGAAGCTTTCTTT.

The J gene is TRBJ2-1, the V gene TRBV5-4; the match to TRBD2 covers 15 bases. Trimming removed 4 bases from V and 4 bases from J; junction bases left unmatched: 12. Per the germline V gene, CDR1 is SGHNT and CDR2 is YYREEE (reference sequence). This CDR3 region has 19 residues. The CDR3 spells CASSADPVGTSGRYNEQFF. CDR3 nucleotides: TGTGCCAGCAGCGCCGATCCCGTTGGGACTAGCGGGAGGTACAATGAGCAGTTCTTC. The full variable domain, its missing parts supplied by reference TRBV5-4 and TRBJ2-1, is ETGVTQSPTHLIKTRGQQVTLRCSSQSGHNTVSWYQQALGQGPQFIFQYYREEENGRGNFPPRFSGLQFPNYSSELNVNALELDDSALYLCASSADPVGTSGRYNEQFFGPGTRLTVL.

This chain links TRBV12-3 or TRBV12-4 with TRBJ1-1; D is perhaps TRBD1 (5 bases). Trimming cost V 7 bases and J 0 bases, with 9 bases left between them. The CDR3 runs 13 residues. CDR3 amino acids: CASIKGLNTEAFF. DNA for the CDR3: TGTGCCAGCATAAAGGGGCTGAACACTGAAGCTTTCTTT.

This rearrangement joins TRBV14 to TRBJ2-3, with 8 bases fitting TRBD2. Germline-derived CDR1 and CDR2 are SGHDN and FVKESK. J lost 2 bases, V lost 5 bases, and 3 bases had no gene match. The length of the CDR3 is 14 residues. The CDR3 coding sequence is TGTGCCAGCAGCGCACTAGCGGACACAGATACGCAGTATTTT. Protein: CASSALADTDTQYF.

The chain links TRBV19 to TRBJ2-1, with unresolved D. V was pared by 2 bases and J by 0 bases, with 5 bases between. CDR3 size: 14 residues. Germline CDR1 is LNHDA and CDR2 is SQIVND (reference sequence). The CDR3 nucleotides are TGTGCCAGTAGTATAACTGGCTCCTACAATGAGCAGTTCTTC. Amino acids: CASSITGSYNEQFF.

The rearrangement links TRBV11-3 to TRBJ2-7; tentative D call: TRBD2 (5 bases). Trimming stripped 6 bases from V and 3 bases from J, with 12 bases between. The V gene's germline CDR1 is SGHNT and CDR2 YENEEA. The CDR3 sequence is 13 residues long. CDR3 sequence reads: CASRNSEGYEQYF. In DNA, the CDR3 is TGTGCCAGCAGAAATAGTGAGGGCTACGAGCAGTACTTC.

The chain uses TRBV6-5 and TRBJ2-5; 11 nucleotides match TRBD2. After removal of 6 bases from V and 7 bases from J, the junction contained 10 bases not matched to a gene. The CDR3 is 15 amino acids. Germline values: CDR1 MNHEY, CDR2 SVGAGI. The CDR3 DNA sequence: TGTGCCAGCAGAGAGACTAGCGGGACCGCCGGGACCCAGTACTTC. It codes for CASRETSGTAGTQYF.